One and the same sample provided the 15 T cell receptor beta chains below, sequenced in a study of PD-1 blockade in classical Hodgkin lymphoma (dated by TCRdb to 2020 to 2022). The method behind the library was the immunoSEQ multiplex PCR assay. This is the immuneACCESS table as TCRdb keeps it, with only in-frame sequences that have V and J called. A part of the clones is gone; compared with another copy, unresolved V genes explain less than half, and the rest is unexplained. The table for this sample lists roughly 61,000 clones; about 91% of them were counted only once. Around 9.3% of the sample rests with the top ten. Sample time point, as interpreted from the label and publication: cycle 2 day 1 (C2D1) of nivolumab. Every trial patient had relapsed following autologous stem cell transplantation, and prior brentuximab vedotin exposure was what differed among cohorts A, B and C. Material: peripheral blood mononuclear cells (PBMCs), obtained before the second cycle of nivolumab. Receptors originate from a human donor with classical Hodgkin lymphoma.

The chain employs TRBV30 and TRBJ2-7; D is undetermined. Germline CDR1 is GTSNPN and CDR2 is SVGIG (reference sequence). The CDR3 length is 13 residues. Deletions cut 2 bases from V and 6 bases from J, with 14 bases between. The CDR3 nucleotides read TGTGCCTGGAGTTTGGCCGTTCTCTTCGAGCAGTACTTC. It translates to CAWSLAVLFEQYF.

V gene TRBV7-9 combines with J gene TRBJ1-2; the D is unclear. Germline V CDR1 and CDR2: SEHNR, FQNEAQ (reference sequence). Trimming took off 7 bases at V and 4 bases at J, with 10 bases between the two ends. The CDR3 totals 12 residues. The CDR3: CASTADGYGYTF. The CDR3, as DNA: TGTGCCAGCACGGCAGACGGCTATGGCTACACCTTC.

The V and J genes are TRBV7-2 and TRBJ2-5, with 7 bases identical to TRBD1. After removal of 6 bases from V and 5 bases from J, the junction contained 12 bases not matched to a gene. The V gene's germline CDR1 is SGHTA and CDR2 FQGNSA. The length of the CDR3 is 15 residues. CDR3 nucleotides: TGTGCCAGCAGGTTCAGGTTAGGGGGCGCGGAGACCCAGTACTTC. Protein: CASRFRLGGAETQYF.

The chain combines TRBV2 with TRBJ2-1, with 9 bases matching TRBD2. The germline V gene has CDR1 SNHLY and CDR2 FYNNEI. The CDR3 extends over 14 amino acids. V lost 7 bases to trimming and J lost 5 bases; unmatched junction nucleotides: 6. The CDR3 protein is CASIERGDNNEQFF. Here the CDR3 DNA reads TGTGCCAGCATTGAGCGGGGGGACAACAATGAGCAGTTCTTC.

This clone was seen once. The chain links TRBV2 to TRBJ2-1; possibly TRBD2 for D (5 bases). Per the germline V gene, CDR1 is SNHLY and CDR2 is FYNNEI. Trimming took off 0 bases at V and 4 bases at J, with 10 bases between the two ends. This CDR3 has 15 amino acids. The CDR3 reads CASSEARGSYNEQFF. The CDR3 DNA is TGTGCCAGCAGTGAAGCTAGAGGGAGTTACAATGAGCAGTTCTTC. Full variable domain (missing parts from reference TRBV2 and TRBJ2-1): EPEVTQTPSHQVTQMGQEVILRCVPISNHLYFYWYRQILGQKVEFLVSFYNNEISEKSEIFDDQFSVERPDGSNFTLKIRSTKLEDSAMYFCASSEARGSYNEQFFGPGTRLTVL.

The chain carries TRBV10-3 and TRBJ1-1, with TRBD1 matching over 7 bases. V was pared by 0 bases and J by 0 bases, with 4 bases of the junction left unmatched. The germline gives CDR1 ENHRY, CDR2 SYGVKD. There are 16 residues in the CDR3. The CDR3 sequence is CAISESTGTVNTEAFF. DNA of the CDR3: TGTGCCATCAGTGAGTCGACTGGGACAGTGAACACTGAAGCTTTCTTT.

The DNA of the CDR3 is TGCGCCAGCAGCGCTCCGGGGACCGGGGAGCTGTTTTTT. Its protein product is CASSAPGTGELFF. The V call is TRBV5-1, the J call TRBJ2-2, with TRBD2 as a possible D gene (5 bases). The CDR3 sequence is 13 residues long. V dropped 4 bases and J dropped 5 bases, with 9 bases sitting between them. Germline lookup yields CDR1 SGHRS and CDR2 YFSETQ.

Only one count was recorded for this clone. The rearrangement links TRBV10-3 to TRBJ2-7, with TRBD2 as a possible D gene (6 bases). The ends were cut back, 0 bases at V and 5 bases at J, with 8 bases in the middle. The CDR3 consists of 13 residues. From germline, CDR1 is ENHRY and CDR2 SYGVKD. CDR3 DNA sequence: TGTGCCATCAGTGAGTCGGGGGGAAACGAGCAGTACTTC. It is translated as CAISESGGNEQYF.

The chain links TRBV6-5 to TRBJ1-2, with 8 bases fitting TRBD1. The germline gives CDR1 MNHEY, CDR2 SVGAGI. The V and J ends lost 8 bases and 2 bases, in that order; junction bases with no gene match: 10. CDR3 length: 15 residues. DNA of the CDR3: TGTGCCAGCCGCGATCCGGGACAGGAGAACTATGGCTACACCTTC. It yields the protein CASRDPGQENYGYTF.

The chain employs TRBV9 and TRBJ2-3; a possible D gene is TRBD2 (6 bases). Germline V lookup: CDR1 SGDLS, CDR2 YYNGEE. The CDR3 runs to 16 residues. The ends were cut back, 0 bases at V and 4 bases at J, with 15 bases in the middle. CDR3 region: CASSVDPRGASDTQYF. In nucleotides, the CDR3 is TGTGCCAGCAGCGTAGACCCTCGCGGGGCCTCAGATACGCAGTATTTT.

The rearrangement joins TRBV9 to TRBJ1-1; no clear D gene. In germline, CDR1 is SGDLS, CDR2 YYNGEE. The V gene lost 4 bases and the J gene lost 0 bases, with 16 bases spanning the gap. CDR3 size: 16 residues. The CDR3 DNA sequence: TGTGCCAGCAGCCCAGCCTCGGACCCCATGAACACTGAAGCTTTCTTT. Amino acids: CASSPASDPMNTEAFF. The full variable domain, its missing parts supplied by reference TRBV9 and TRBJ1-1, is DSGVTQTPKHLITATGQRVTLRCSPRSGDLSVYWYQQSLDQGLQFLIQYYNGEERAKGNILERFSAQQFPDLHSELNLSSLELGDSALYFCASSPASDPMNTEAFFGQGTRLTVV.

The chain couples TRBV7-2 to TRBJ2-2; D unresolved. The CDR3 contains 13 residues. CDR1 and CDR2 (germline): SGHTA, FQGNSA. Trimming shortened V by 4 bases and J by 5 bases, and 8 bases separated the two germline ends. CDR3 sequence reads: CASSSEFTGELFF. DNA for the CDR3: TGTGCCAGCAGCTCAGAATTTACCGGGGAGCTGTTTTTT.

The rearrangement links TRBV7-2 to TRBJ2-1; D might be TRBD1 (6 bases). The CDR3 length is 15 residues. The V gene's germline CDR1 is SGHTA and CDR2 FQGNSA. Deletions cut 5 bases from V and 7 bases from J, with 18 bases between. The CDR3 sequence is CASSPTPEGVNEQFF. In nucleotides, the CDR3 is TGTGCCAGCAGCCCCACTCCCGAGGGGGTGAATGAGCAGTTCTTC.

About this clone itself: A read error may account for a junction end that differs from germline. This chain connects TRBV4-3 to TRBJ1-2; 8 nucleotides match TRBD1. Germline loops: CDR1 LGHNA, CDR2 YSLEER. This CDR3 region has 17 residues. The CDR3 spells CASSKDPGQAPGYGYTF. DNA for the CDR3: TGCGCCAGCAGCAAAGATCCGGGACAGGCCCCCGGCTATGGCTACACCTTC.

The genes are TRBV29-1 and TRBJ2-3, with a weak D call TRBD2 (6 bases). This CDR3 spans 16 amino acids. Germline CDR1 SQVTM, CDR2 ANQGSEA. The V gene lost 7 bases and the J gene lost 4 bases, with 24 bases spanning the gap. CDR3 coding DNA: TGCAGCGCAACCTCTAATAGCGGTGTAATCGCAGATACGCAGTATTTT. Protein: CSATSNSGVIADTQYF.